The clone carrying this TCR beta chain was seen only a few times. As yet, its antigen is unknown. The use of a sample-barcoded 5' primer and a J-beta primer mix characterized a second PCR of roughly 6 to 11 cycles. Sequencing of every sample gave 2.5 million or more CDR3-containing paired-end reads. TCRdb re-derived calls from the 5' RACE reads in MiXCR, one entry per CDR3 protein. The sample has some 700,000 distinct CDR3 sequences; over 20% are singletons. Germline-derived CDR1 and CDR2 are SGHAT and FQNNGV. The CDR3 contains 15 residues. V dropped 2 bases and J dropped 4 bases, with 14 bases sitting between them. Russia was home to the donors, healthy Caucasian individuals aged roughly 6 to 90. This sample is drawn from a study of blood T cells in healthy people across ages. Study-wide points: Diversity was estimated from one million T cells, and these estimates were considered underestimates. Unsorted PBMCs ruled out conclusive naive versus antigen-experienced comparison.

The chain combines TRBV11-2 with TRBJ2-5; D might be TRBD2 (5 bases). The receptor comes from a man between 70 and 80 years old in good health. The sequenced material came from blood. CDR3 in amino acids: CASSLFAGLGETQYF. CDR3 bases: TGTGCCAGCAGCTTATTTGCGGGTTTGGGAGAGACCCAGTACTTC.